This TCR beta chain was identified in a study of OX40 agonist ivuxolimab in advanced cancers. Study-wide background: Patients received the agonistic anti-OX40 (CD134) antibody ivuxolimab. General study findings and limits: Dose levels from 0.1 to 3.0 mg/kg saw CD4+ and CD8+ blood T cells expand clonally by week 6.

This CDR3 spans 14 amino acids. The V gene end was trimmed by 6 bases and the J gene end by 2 bases; junction bases not matched to a gene: 4. Germline assignment: CDR1 MNHNY and CDR2 SVGAGI (reference sequence). Regarding this clone: The target antigen is unknown.

This table comes from immunoSEQ multiplex PCR, and its TCRdb copy is limited to in-frame clones, with some not included. This table has roughly 150,000 clones, 94% appearing once. The sequenced sample was CD4+ or CD8+ T cells sorted from blood, obtained in a trial of the OX40 agonist ivuxolimab. The source is an adult with an advanced solid tumor such as melanoma, head and neck, liver or kidney cancer. The J gene is TRBJ2-7, the V gene TRBV6-6, with 10 bases identical to TRBD2. The CDR3 DNA follows: TGTGCCAGCAGCGGGCTAGCGGGGGCCTACGAGCAGTACTTC. Translated: CASSGLAGAYEQYF.